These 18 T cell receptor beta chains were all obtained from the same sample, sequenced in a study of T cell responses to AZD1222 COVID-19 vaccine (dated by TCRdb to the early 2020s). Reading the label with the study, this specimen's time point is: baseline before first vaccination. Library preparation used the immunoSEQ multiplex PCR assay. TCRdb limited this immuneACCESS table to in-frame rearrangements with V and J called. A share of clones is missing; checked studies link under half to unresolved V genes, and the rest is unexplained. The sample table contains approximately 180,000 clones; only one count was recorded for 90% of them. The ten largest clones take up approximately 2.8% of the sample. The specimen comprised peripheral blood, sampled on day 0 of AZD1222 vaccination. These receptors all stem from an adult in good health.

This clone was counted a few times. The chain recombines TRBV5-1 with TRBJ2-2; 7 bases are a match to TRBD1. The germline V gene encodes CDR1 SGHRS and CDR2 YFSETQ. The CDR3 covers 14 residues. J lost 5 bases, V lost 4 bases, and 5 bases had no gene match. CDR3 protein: CASSERTGTGELFF. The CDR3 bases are TGCGCCAGCAGCGAACGGACAGGAACCGGGGAGCTGTTTTTT.

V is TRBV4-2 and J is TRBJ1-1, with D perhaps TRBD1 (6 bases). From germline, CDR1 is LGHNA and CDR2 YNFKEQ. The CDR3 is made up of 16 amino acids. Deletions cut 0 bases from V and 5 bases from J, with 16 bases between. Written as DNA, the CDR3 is TGTGCCAGCAGCCAAGAATCTGCAGGGGTCGTTACTGAAGCTTTCTTT. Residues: CASSQESAGVVTEAFF.

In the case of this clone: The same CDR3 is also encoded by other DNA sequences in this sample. The CDR3 loop reads CASSVVGTGELFF. Here the CDR3 DNA reads TGTGCCAGCAGCGTAGTAGGGACCGGGGAGCTGTTTTTT. The rearrangement uses TRBV9 and TRBJ2-2; D is unclear. V lost 0 bases and J lost 5, with 5 bases in between. Germline-derived CDR1 and CDR2 are SGDLS and YYNGEE. The CDR3 loop spans 13 amino acids.

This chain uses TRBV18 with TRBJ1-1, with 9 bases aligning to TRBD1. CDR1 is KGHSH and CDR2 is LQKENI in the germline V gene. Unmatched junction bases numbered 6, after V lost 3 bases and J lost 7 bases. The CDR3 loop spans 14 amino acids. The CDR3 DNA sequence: TGTGCCAGCTCACCGACCGGGACAGGGTTTGAAGCTTTCTTT. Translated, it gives CASSPTGTGFEAFF.

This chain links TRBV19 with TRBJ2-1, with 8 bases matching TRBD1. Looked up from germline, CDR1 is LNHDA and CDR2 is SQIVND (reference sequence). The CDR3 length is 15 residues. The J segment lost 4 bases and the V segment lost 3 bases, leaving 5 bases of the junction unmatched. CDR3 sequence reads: CASSIDRGAYNEQFF. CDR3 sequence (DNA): TGTGCCAGTAGTATCGACAGGGGTGCGTACAATGAGCAGTTCTTC.

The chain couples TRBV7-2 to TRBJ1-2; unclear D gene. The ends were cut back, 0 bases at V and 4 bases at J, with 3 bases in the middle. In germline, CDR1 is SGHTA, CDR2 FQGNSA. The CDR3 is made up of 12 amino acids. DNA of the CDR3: TGTGCCAGCAGCTTAGCGGTCTATGGCTACACCTTC. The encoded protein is CASSLAVYGYTF.

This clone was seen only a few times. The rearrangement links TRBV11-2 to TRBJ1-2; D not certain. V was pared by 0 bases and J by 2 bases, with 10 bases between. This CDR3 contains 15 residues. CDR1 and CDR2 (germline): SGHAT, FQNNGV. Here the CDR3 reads CASSLEGASNYGYTF. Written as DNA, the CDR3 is TGTGCCAGCAGCTTAGAGGGAGCTTCGAACTATGGCTACACCTTC.

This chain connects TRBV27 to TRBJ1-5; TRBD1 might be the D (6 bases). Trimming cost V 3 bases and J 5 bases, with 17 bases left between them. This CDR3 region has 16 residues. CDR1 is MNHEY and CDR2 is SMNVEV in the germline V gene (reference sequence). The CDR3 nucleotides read TGTGCCAGCAGTTTGAGAGGGGGGGCAATGGATCAGCCCCAGCATTTT. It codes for CASSLRGGAMDQPQHF.

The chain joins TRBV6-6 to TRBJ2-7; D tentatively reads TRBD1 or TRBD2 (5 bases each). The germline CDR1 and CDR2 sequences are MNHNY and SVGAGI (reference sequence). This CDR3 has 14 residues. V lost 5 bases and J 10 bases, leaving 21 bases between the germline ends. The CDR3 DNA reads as TGTGCCAGCAGTACCGGGACCGTCCCCCCCTCCCAGTACTTC. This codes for CASSTGTVPPSQYF.

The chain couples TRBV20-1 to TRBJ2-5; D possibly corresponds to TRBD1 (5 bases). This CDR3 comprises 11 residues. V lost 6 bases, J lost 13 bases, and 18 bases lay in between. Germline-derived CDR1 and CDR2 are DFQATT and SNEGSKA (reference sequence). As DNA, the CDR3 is TGCAGTGCAAAGGATGGACATCGGATGTACTTC. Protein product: CSAKDGHRMYF.

CDR3 region: CASSSQVDEQFF. In DNA form, the CDR3 reads TGTGCCAGCAGCTCCCAGGTGGATGAGCAGTTCTTC. The chain combines TRBV5-8 with TRBJ2-1; D ambiguous. Between the trimmed V and J ends, which lost 3 bases and 8 bases, there was a span of 9 bases. The germline V gene encodes CDR1 SGHTS and CDR2 YDEGEE. The length of the CDR3 is 12 residues.

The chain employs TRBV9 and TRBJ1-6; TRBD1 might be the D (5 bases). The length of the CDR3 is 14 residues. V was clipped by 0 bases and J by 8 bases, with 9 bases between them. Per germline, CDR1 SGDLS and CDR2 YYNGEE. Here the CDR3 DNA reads TGTGCCAGCAGCGTAGTAGGGGCAGATTCACCCCTCCACTTT. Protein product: CASSVVGADSPLHF.

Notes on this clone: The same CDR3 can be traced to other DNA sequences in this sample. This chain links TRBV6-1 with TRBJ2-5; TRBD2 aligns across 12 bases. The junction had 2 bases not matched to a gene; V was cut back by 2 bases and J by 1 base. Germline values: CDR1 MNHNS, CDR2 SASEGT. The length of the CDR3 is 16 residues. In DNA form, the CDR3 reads TGTGCCAGCAGTGAACTAGCGGGGGGGCCCCAAGAGACCCAGTACTTC. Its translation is CASSELAGGPQETQYF.

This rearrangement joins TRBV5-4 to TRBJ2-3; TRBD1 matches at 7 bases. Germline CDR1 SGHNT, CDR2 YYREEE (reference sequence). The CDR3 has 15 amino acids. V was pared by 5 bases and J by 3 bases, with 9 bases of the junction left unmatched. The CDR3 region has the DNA TGTGCCAGCAGTTTATCCCGGGACAGAACAGATACGCAGTATTTT. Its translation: CASSLSRDRTDTQYF.

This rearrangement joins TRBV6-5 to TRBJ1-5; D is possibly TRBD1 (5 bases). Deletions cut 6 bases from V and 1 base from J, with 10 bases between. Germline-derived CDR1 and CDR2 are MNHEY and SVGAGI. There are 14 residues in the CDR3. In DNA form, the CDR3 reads TGTGCCAGCAGGGGGCTTGGCAGCAATCAGCCCCAGCATTTT. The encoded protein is CASRGLGSNQPQHF.

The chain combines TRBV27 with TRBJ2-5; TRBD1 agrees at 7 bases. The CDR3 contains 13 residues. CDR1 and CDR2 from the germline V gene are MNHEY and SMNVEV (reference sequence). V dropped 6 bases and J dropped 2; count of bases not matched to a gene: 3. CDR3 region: CASSQGVQETQYF. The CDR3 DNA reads TGTGCCAGCAGCCAGGGGGTTCAAGAGACCCAGTACTTC.

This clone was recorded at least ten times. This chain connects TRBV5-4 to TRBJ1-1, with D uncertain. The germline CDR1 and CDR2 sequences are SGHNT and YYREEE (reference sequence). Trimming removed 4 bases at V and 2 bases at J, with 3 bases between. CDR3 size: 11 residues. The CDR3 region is CASSTNTEAFF. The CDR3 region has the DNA TGTGCCAGCAGCACCAACACTGAAGCTTTCTTT.

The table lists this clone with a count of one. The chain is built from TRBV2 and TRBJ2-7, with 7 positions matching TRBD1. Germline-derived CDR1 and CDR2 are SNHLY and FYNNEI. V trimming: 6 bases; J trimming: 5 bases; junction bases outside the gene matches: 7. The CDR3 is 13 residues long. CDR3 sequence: CASSAQGFNEQYF. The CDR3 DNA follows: TGTGCCAGCAGCGCACAGGGGTTCAACGAGCAGTACTTC.